Sequencing of this T cell receptor (beta chain) was carried out in a study of cytotoxic CD8 clonotypes in ibrutinib-treated CLL. TCRdb keeps only in-frame clones here, not all; method: immunoSEQ multiplex PCR. The data hold about 310,000 clones, with about 80% observed a single time. The CDR3 is 14 residues long. V gave up 2 bases and J gave up 10 bases; unmatched junction bases: 6. Germline CDR1 and CDR2: MDHEN and SYDVKM. This sequence was found in a human donor with chronic lymphocytic leukemia. The sample here was PBMCs, taken before ibrutinib treatment. The chain links TRBV28 to TRBJ2-1; 9 nucleotides match TRBD2. The CDR3 DNA reads as TGTGCCAGCAGTTTAGGGGGACTAGCAGGGGAGCAGTTCTTC. This gives the protein CASSLGGLAGEQFF. Full variable domain (missing parts from reference TRBV28 and TRBJ2-1): DVKVTQSSRYLVKRTGEKVFLECVQDMDHENMFWYRQDPGLGLRLIYFSYDVKMKEKGDIPEGYSVSREKKERFSLILESASTNQTSMYLCASSLGGLAGEQFFGPGTRLTVL.